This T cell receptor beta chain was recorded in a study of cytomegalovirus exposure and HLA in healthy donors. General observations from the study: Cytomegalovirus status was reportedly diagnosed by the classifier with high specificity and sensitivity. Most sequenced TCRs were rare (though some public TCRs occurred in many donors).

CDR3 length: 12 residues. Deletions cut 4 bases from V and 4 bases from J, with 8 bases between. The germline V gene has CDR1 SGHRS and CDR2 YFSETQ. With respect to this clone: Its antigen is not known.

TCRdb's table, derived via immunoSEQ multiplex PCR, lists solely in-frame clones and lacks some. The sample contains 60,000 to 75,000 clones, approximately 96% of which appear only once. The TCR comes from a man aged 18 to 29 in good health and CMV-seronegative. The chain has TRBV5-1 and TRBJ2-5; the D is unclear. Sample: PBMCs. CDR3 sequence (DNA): TGCGCCAGCAGCGCGGAAACAGAGACCCAGTACTTC. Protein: CASSAETETQYF.